The rows below give T cell receptor beta chains drawn from one sample of a study of lymphopenia after photon versus proton radiotherapy. Libraries were prepared by immunoSEQ multiplex PCR; TCRdb keeps only in-frame clonotypes and omits some of them. Here the sample spans nearly 25,000 clones, roughly 80% being singletons. Sequenced here: peripheral blood, sampled from a patient treated with proton-based radiotherapy. The receptors shown here come from a woman between 65 and 79 years old with pancreatic cancer. Each CDR3 is given with its conserved first and last residue.

TRBJ1-6 TRBV5-6 CASSLVGRSYNSPLHF
TRBJ2-1 TRBV4-3 CASSQDGTSGNEQFF
TRBJ1-4 TRBV19 CASTTGTSNEKLFF
TRBJ2-2 TRBV7-7 CASSPVTGELFF
TRBJ1-4 TRBV4-3 CASSQGAWAGGGEKLFF
TRBJ1-1 TRBV5-4 CASRQDRGRGNTEAFF
TRBJ2-7 TRBV11-2 CASSLGLKVCF
TRBJ2-7 TRBV10-1 CASSDYRQGSAIYEQYF
TRBJ1-2 TRBV2 CASRDLAQGDYGYTF
TRBJ2-3 TRBV14 CASSPRLVADTQYF
TRBJ2-2 TRBV10-3 CAISEGGNTGELFF
TRBJ1-5 TRBV19 CASSIGGTSNQPQHF
TRBJ1-1 TRBV6-5 CASILGTDRDTEAFF